A single sample is the source of the 21 T cell receptor beta chains below, sequenced in a study of siplizumab effects on memory and regulatory T cells. Clones were sequenced by immunoSEQ multiplex PCR, and TCRdb holds only the in-frame ones, with some missing. The table shows 60,000 to 70,000 clones, with 75% to 90% occurring only once. The sample was Tregs sorted from blood. These receptors came from a human donor in good health.

The V call is TRBV7-9, the J call TRBJ2-3; 8 bases fit TRBD2. There are 17 residues in the CDR3. Germline-derived CDR1 and CDR2 are SEHNR and FQNEAQ (reference sequence). V shed 1 base and J 5 bases; nucleotides not matched to a gene: 11. CDR3 protein: CASSLGGTGGPVDTQYF. The DNA for the CDR3 is TGTGCCAGCAGCTTAGGGGGCACGGGAGGGCCGGTAGATACGCAGTATTTT.

A remark on this clone: Other nucleotide sequences from this sample produce the same CDR3. This chain joins TRBV5-5 and TRBJ2-2; maybe TRBD1 (6 bases). This CDR3 comprises 15 residues. The germline V and J ends were trimmed by 8 bases and 2 bases, with 16 bases remaining between them. Germline V gene sequence: CDR1 SGHKS, CDR2 YYEKEE (reference sequence). The CDR3 bases are TGTGCCAGTAGCCAGACAGGACAAAACACCGGGGAGCTGTTTTTT. As protein: CASSQTGQNTGELFF.

The J gene is TRBJ2-1, the V gene TRBV27, with 8 bases identical to TRBD1. The V segment lost 3 bases and the J segment 8 bases; nucleotides outside the gene matches: 15. This CDR3 comprises 17 residues. Per germline, CDR1 MNHEY and CDR2 SMNVEV (reference sequence). Written as DNA, the CDR3 is TGTGCCAGCAGTTTTAATCGTAGGACAGGGTTGGCCCATGAGCAGTTCTTC. It yields the protein CASSFNRRTGLAHEQFF.

The chain is built from TRBV7-2 and TRBJ2-7; 8 nucleotides line up with TRBD2. Germline V gene lookup returns CDR1 SGHTA and CDR2 FQGNSA. The CDR3 is 17 amino acids. Losses at the gene ends were 1 base for V and 0 bases for J; bases not matched to a gene: 8. The CDR3 DNA sequence: TGTGCCAGCAGCTTAGGATATAGCGGGACCCACTCCTACGAGCAGTACTTC. Translation: CASSLGYSGTHSYEQYF.

The chain joins TRBV5-4 to TRBJ1-4; 7 positions match TRBD1. Germline CDR1 and CDR2: SGHNT and YYREEE (reference sequence). This CDR3 is built from 16 residues. V trimming: 0 bases; J trimming: 4 bases; junction bases outside the gene matches: 6. The CDR3: CASSLGGRGSNEKLFF. The DNA of the CDR3 is TGTGCCAGCAGCTTGGGAGGCAGGGGGAGTAATGAAAAACTGTTTTTT.

The chain uses TRBV2 and TRBJ2-7, with D perhaps matching TRBD2 (7 bases). The CDR3 extends over 14 amino acids. Per the germline V gene, CDR1 is SNHLY and CDR2 is FYNNEI. V was clipped by 6 bases and J by 4 bases, with 16 bases between them. This chain's CDR3 is CASRTGGLGYEQYF. The CDR3, as DNA: TGTGCCAGCAGGACGGGGGGCCTCGGGTACGAGCAGTACTTC.

CDR3 nucleotide sequence: TGTGCCAGCAGTCTTTCCTGGGTTCGGAATGAAAAACTGTTTTTT. Protein: CASSLSWVRNEKLFF. The V and J genes are TRBV27 and TRBJ1-4; D is unclear. In germline, CDR1 is MNHEY, CDR2 SMNVEV (reference sequence). Trimming took 5 bases from V and 5 from J, leaving 15 bases between them. CDR3 size: 15 residues.

The genes are TRBV7-6 and TRBJ2-2; 13 nucleotides agree with TRBD2. This CDR3 has 16 residues. Germline values: CDR1 SGHVS, CDR2 FNYEAQ. V shed 5 bases and J 4 bases; nucleotides not matched to a gene: 4. The CDR3 nucleotides are TGTGCCAGCAGCAAACTAGCGGGAGGGTTCACCGGGGAGCTGTTTTTT. This encodes CASSKLAGGFTGELFF.

The J gene is TRBJ1-4, the V gene TRBV18; D unresolved. Germline V CDR1 and CDR2: KGHSH, LQKENI. Trimming cost V 2 bases and J 5 bases, with 21 bases left between them. The CDR3 consists of 18 residues. DNA for the CDR3: TGTGCCAGCTCACCAGTAGCCGGGTCTGGTCTAGCGAATGAAAAACTGTTTTTT. Its translation: CASSPVAGSGLANEKLFF.

V gene TRBV7-9 combines with J gene TRBJ1-3; no clear D. Trimming left V 0 bases short and J 8 bases short, with 8 bases between. The CDR3 length is 13 residues. The V gene's germline CDR1 is SEHNR and CDR2 FQNEAQ (reference sequence). The CDR3: CASSLAPVYTIYF. In nucleotides, the CDR3 is TGTGCCAGCAGCTTAGCTCCGGTATACACCATATATTTT.

The V call is TRBV5-1, the J call TRBJ1-2; no reliable D call. This CDR3 is built from 13 residues. Looked up from germline, CDR1 is SGHRS and CDR2 is YFSETQ. V lost 5 bases and J 4 bases, leaving 12 bases between the germline ends. The CDR3 loop is CASRKEGVYGYTF. The CDR3 nucleotides are TGCGCCAGCAGGAAGGAGGGCGTCTATGGCTACACCTTC.

The CDR3 DNA follows: TGTGCCAGCAGCCCCAGGAGAGGGGTGTCCCCAGATACGCAGTATTTT. Protein sequence: CASSPRRGVSPDTQYF. The chain employs TRBV7-6 and TRBJ2-3; perhaps D is TRBD1 or TRBD2 (5 bases each). Germline CDR1 reads SGHVS; CDR2 reads FNYEAQ. Trimming took 5 bases from V and 4 from J, leaving 19 bases between them. This CDR3 is built from 16 residues.

The chain links TRBV5-1 to TRBJ1-2; tentative D call: TRBD1 (6 bases). CDR1 SGHRS and CDR2 YFSETQ come from the germline V gene. This CDR3 contains 15 residues. Trimming removed 4 bases at V and 2 bases at J, with 15 bases between. The CDR3 DNA follows: TGCGCCAGCAGCGCAGGACAGACCTTAAACTATGGCTACACCTTC. It specifies CASSAGQTLNYGYTF. Using reference TRBV5-1 and TRBJ1-2 for the parts outside the CDR3, the full variable domain is KAGVTQTPRYLIKTRGQQVTLSCSPISGHRSVSWYQQTPGQGLQFLFEYFSETQRNKGNFPGRFSGRQFSNSRSEMNVSTLELGDSALYLCASSAGQTLNYGYTFGSGTRLTVV.

The rearrangement uses TRBV4-1 and TRBJ2-6; D unclear. V lost 3 bases, J lost 0 bases, and 12 bases lay in between. CDR1 MGHRA and CDR2 YSYEKL come from the germline V gene. The length of the CDR3 is 17 residues. CDR3 sequence reads: CASSQESMGSGANVLTF. CDR3 DNA: TGCGCCAGCAGCCAGGAAAGCATGGGCTCTGGGGCCAACGTCCTGACTTTC.

This chain connects TRBV19 to TRBJ1-1, with D possibly TRBD1 on 5 matching bases. Trimming stripped 4 bases from V and 0 bases from J, with 9 bases between. The CDR3 loop spans 14 amino acids. Germline V gene sequence: CDR1 LNHDA, CDR2 SQIVND (reference sequence). The CDR3 is CASSNQGLNTEAFF. The CDR3 DNA reads as TGTGCCAGTAGTAACCAGGGACTGAACACTGAAGCTTTCTTT.

In DNA, the CDR3 is TGTGCCAGCAGCCTCGGGACAGCTAATAACTATGGCTACACCTTC. Translation gives CASSLGTANNYGYTF. V and J are TRBV7-9 and TRBJ1-2; the match to TRBD1 covers 7 bases. The CDR3 is 15 amino acids. The V segment lost 5 bases and the J segment 1 base; nucleotides outside the gene matches: 7. Germline V gives CDR1 SEHNR, CDR2 FQNEAQ (reference sequence).

The rearrangement links TRBV5-1 to TRBJ1-1; a possible D gene is TRBD1 (5 bases). The CDR3 extends over 13 amino acids. In germline, CDR1 is SGHRS, CDR2 YFSETQ. The ends were cut back, 6 bases at V and 7 bases at J, with 16 bases in the middle. The DNA of the CDR3 is TGCGCCAGCAACCTGGGCGGTGGGGGTGAAGCTTTCTTT. This translates into CASNLGGGGEAFF.

The chain couples TRBV4-1 to TRBJ2-3; 10 bases line up with TRBD2. With 0 bases clipped from V and 3 bases from J, the junction kept 12 bases outside the gene matches. CDR1 is MGHRA and CDR2 is YSYEKL in the germline V gene. The CDR3 sequence is 19 residues long. Written as DNA, the CDR3 is TGCGCCAGCAGCCAAGAGGCTCCCCCCGGACTAGCGGCTACAGATACGCAGTATTTT. Protein sequence: CASSQEAPPGLAATDTQYF.

The chain employs TRBV9 and TRBJ1-1; 7 positions match TRBD1. The CDR3 loop spans 14 amino acids. The germline CDR1 and CDR2 sequences are SGDLS and YYNGEE. Losses at the gene ends were 4 bases for V and 0 bases for J; bases not matched to a gene: 3. CDR3 protein: CASSRGQLNTEAFF. As DNA, the CDR3 is TGTGCCAGCAGCAGGGGACAGTTGAACACTGAAGCTTTCTTT.

This sequence joins TRBV2 and TRBJ2-1, with 7 bases that match TRBD2. The V and J ends lost 4 bases and 7 bases, in that order; junction bases with no gene match: 13. Germline-derived CDR1 and CDR2 are SNHLY and FYNNEI. CDR3 length equals 16 residues. Here the CDR3 DNA reads TGTGCCAGCAGTGGCCCTACGGGAGGATCGGCGAATGAGCAGTTCTTC. Encoded protein: CASSGPTGGSANEQFF.

V and J are TRBV4-2 and TRBJ1-1; D gene uncertain. V lost 1 base, J lost 3 bases, and 6 bases lay in between. The CDR3 has 13 amino acids. Germline loops: CDR1 LGHNA, CDR2 YNFKEQ. The CDR3 region has the DNA TGTGCCAGCAGCCAAGTAGAGGACACTGAAGCTTTCTTT. Protein: CASSQVEDTEAFF.